Presented here are 11 T cell receptor beta chains from one specimen sequenced in a study of type 1 regulatory T cells (dated by TCRdb to the early 2020s). Their specific antigens are unknown. TCRdb records Illumina MiSeq as the sequencer. The public reads were quality trimmed at Q25 with fastp and then assembled into clones with MiXCR by TCRdb, keeping productive beta chains. Entries are consolidated by CDR3 protein sequence, retaining the most common genes and DNA. In this sample the table shows roughly 67,000 distinct CDR3 sequences, roughly 60% of which occur a single time. The ten top clones hold 6% to 9% of the sample. Sample: cultured T cells, either the whole culture or a sorted T cell fraction (not recorded which). This sample's cell subset or site label indicates: Tr1-enriched cell product generated in vitro against host alloantigens. Receptors originate from a human donor in good health.

The rearrangement links TRBV4-1 to TRBJ2-4; D gene uncertain. Germline CDR1 and CDR2: MGHRA and YSYEKL. This CDR3 is 13 amino acids long. The V and J ends lost 0 bases and 6 bases respectively, with 6 bases between them. This CDR3 reads CASSQEPRNIQYF. The DNA of the CDR3 is TGCGCCAGCAGCCAAGAACCCAGAAACATTCAGTACTTC.

The rearrangement links TRBV3-1 to TRBJ1-1, with TRBD1 matching 8 bases. CDR1 is LGHDT, CDR2 YNNKEL, per germline (reference sequence). The CDR3 runs 14 residues. The junction had 1 base not matched to a gene; V was cut back by 0 bases and J by 4 bases. CDR3: CASSQDTGGTEAFF. Written as DNA, the CDR3 is TGTGCCAGCAGCCAAGACACAGGGGGCACTGAAGCTTTCTTT.

The J gene is TRBJ1-2, the V gene TRBV4-2; no definite D call. The CDR3 is made up of 14 amino acids. V lost 0 bases and J lost 4, with 9 bases in between. The germline V gene has CDR1 LGHNA and CDR2 YNFKEQ. The CDR3 nucleotides read TGTGCCAGCAGCCAAGATCGGTTAGGCTATGGCTACACCTTC. It yields the protein CASSQDRLGYGYTF.

The chain couples TRBV10-1 to TRBJ2-7, with a weak D call TRBD1 (6 bases). CDR3 length: 13 residues. V lost 4 bases to trimming and J lost 3 bases, with 10 bases between them. From germline, CDR1 is WNHNN and CDR2 SYGVQD (reference sequence). Here the CDR3 DNA reads TGCGCCAGCAGTGCTCAACAGGGCTACGAGCAGTACTTC. Translating gives CASSAQQGYEQYF.

In its sample, this clonotype was seen a few times. The chain recombines TRBV18 with TRBJ1-1; tentatively, D is TRBD1 (5 bases). Germline V gene sequence: CDR1 KGHSH, CDR2 LQKENI. The CDR3 runs to 15 residues. Between the trimmed V and J ends, which lost 3 bases and 0 bases, there was a span of 11 bases. CDR3 sequence reads: CASSPDSLMNTEAFF. DNA of the CDR3: TGTGCCAGCTCACCCGACAGTTTAATGAACACTGAAGCTTTCTTT.

This sequence joins TRBV7-2 and TRBJ2-1; tentative D call: TRBD1 (6 bases). This CDR3 has 15 residues. V lost 2 bases and J 7 bases, leaving 15 bases between the germline ends. Germline CDR1 and CDR2: SGHTA and FQGNSA. CDR3: CASSLLTGSDNEQFF. The DNA for the CDR3 is TGTGCCAGCAGCTTATTGACAGGTTCGGATAATGAGCAGTTCTTC.

This chain links TRBV6-1 with TRBJ1-4; 9 nucleotides match TRBD1. The trim removed 5 bases at V and 8 bases at J, leaving 15 bases unmatched. Germline assignment: CDR1 MNHNS and CDR2 SASEGT. The CDR3 length is 17 residues. In DNA form, the CDR3 reads TGTGCCAGCAGTATCGATCCCACCGGGACAGGGTCGGAAAAACTGTTTTTT. Translating it yields CASSIDPTGTGSEKLFF.

This clonotype was seen only a few times. This chain links TRBV28 with TRBJ1-5, with 7 bases lining up with TRBD1. The V gene end was trimmed by 6 bases and the J gene end by 3 bases; junction bases not matched to a gene: 8. The CDR3 is made up of 15 amino acids. The germline gives CDR1 MDHEN, CDR2 SYDVKM. The CDR3 region is CASRTRQGYNQPQHF. DNA for the CDR3: TGTGCCAGCAGGACACGACAGGGCTACAATCAGCCCCAGCATTTT.

The V gene is TRBV5-1, the J gene TRBJ2-2, with a weak D call TRBD1 (6 bases). CDR1 is SGHRS and CDR2 is YFSETQ in the germline V gene. The V end was cut by 6 bases, the J end by 0 bases, with 12 bases between. The CDR3 contains 15 residues. The CDR3 bases are TGCGCCAGCACCCCCGGGACATCGAACACCGGGGAGCTGTTTTTT. It translates to CASTPGTSNTGELFF. The full variable domain, rest sourced from reference TRBV5-1 and TRBJ2-2, is KAGVTQTPRYLIKTRGQQVTLSCSPISGHRSVSWYQQTPGQGLQFLFEYFSETQRNKGNFPGRFSGRQFSNSRSEMNVSTLELGDSALYLCASTPGTSNTGELFFGEGSRLTVL.

The chain employs TRBV5-1 and TRBJ2-1; 10 bases align to TRBD1. V lost 4 bases, J lost 4 bases, and 8 bases stayed unmatched. Germline CDR1 SGHRS, CDR2 YFSETQ. The CDR3 sequence is 16 residues long. CDR3 bases: TGCGCCAGCAGCGAACCGGGACAGGGGCAATACAATGAGCAGTTCTTC. As protein: CASSEPGQGQYNEQFF.

The rearrangement uses TRBV12-5 and TRBJ2-7, with 12 bases identical to TRBD2. Trimming took 0 bases from V and 3 from J; bases not matched to a gene: 6. CDR1 is LGHNT and CDR2 is FRNRAP in the germline V gene. CDR3 length: 17 amino acids. The CDR3 bases are TGTGCTAGTGGTTTGGTGGCGACTAGCGGGAGCGTCTACGAGCAGTACTTC. Translating gives CASGLVATSGSVYEQYF. Using reference TRBV12-5 and TRBJ2-7 for the parts outside the CDR3, the full variable domain is DARVTQTPRHKVTEMGQEVTMRCQPILGHNTVFWYRQTMMQGLELLAYFRNRAPLDDSGMPKDRFSAEMPDATLATLKIQPSEPRDSAVYFCASGLVATSGSVYEQYFGPGTRLTVT.